Below, one TCR beta chain is given with its context. CDR3 length: 14 amino acids. Trimming cost V 3 bases and J 4 bases, with 10 bases left between them. The V gene's germline CDR1 is MDHEN and CDR2 SYDVKM. This entry comes from a study of cytomegalovirus exposure and HLA in healthy donors. Generated by immunoSEQ multiplex PCR, the TCRdb table keeps only in-frame clones and is missing some. The data hold tens of thousands of clones, with nearly 90% observed a single time. This sequence joins TRBV28 and TRBJ1-5; D unresolved. The origin of this receptor is a woman aged 18-29 years in good health and CMV-seronegative. Material: PBMCs. The CDR3 loop reads CASSLVRYNQPQHF. DNA for the CDR3: TGTGCCAGCAGTTTGGTCAGGTATAATCAGCCCCAGCATTTT.